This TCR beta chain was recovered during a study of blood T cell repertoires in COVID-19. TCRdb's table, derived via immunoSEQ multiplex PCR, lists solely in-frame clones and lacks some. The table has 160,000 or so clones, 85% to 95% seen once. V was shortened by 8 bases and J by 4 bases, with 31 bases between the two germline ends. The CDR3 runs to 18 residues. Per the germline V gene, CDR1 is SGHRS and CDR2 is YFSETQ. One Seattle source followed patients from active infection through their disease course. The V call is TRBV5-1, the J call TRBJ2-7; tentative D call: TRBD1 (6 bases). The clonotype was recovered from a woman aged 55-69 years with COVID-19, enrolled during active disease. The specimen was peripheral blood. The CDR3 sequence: CASSTTRGTIMTPYEQYF. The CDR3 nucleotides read TGCGCCAGTTCGACCACCAGGGGAACTATCATGACACCATACGAGCAGTACTTC.